This T cell receptor beta chain was sequenced in a study of blood T cell repertoires in COVID-19. This CDR3 region has 14 residues. The germline gives CDR1 SQVTM, CDR2 ANQGSEA. Trimming cost V 2 bases and J 3 bases, with 14 bases left between them. Original processing notes: For nucleated cells, counts were estimated from reference gene primer amplification. Data came from immunoSEQ multiplex PCR; TCRdb stores just in-frame clones and leaves some out. V, J and clone size are taken as reported in that table, and D and trimming were inferred from the DNA itself. The table shows 150,000 to 200,000 clones, with 80% to 90% occurring only once.

This clonotype was obtained from a man in his 70s with active or convalescent COVID-19. The sample consisted of peripheral blood. The V call is TRBV29-1, the J call TRBJ2-7; D may be TRBD2 (6 bases). As DNA, the CDR3 is TGCAGCGTTGAACGGGGGTCGGGGCTCTACGAGCAGTACTTC. Its protein product is CSVERGSGLYEQYF.